This TCR beta chain was profiled in a study of beta chain features in type 1 diabetes. It was one heparinised blood draw, averaging roughly 0.11 L, that each donor gave. Cell sorting via CD45RO/CCR7/CD25/CD127/CD95/CD27 was performed to obtain CD4+ naive, central memory, regulatory and stem cell-like memory cells. The authors reverse transcribed all of the isolated RNA, so sequencing captured expressed TCRB transcripts. Produced via immunoSEQ multiplex PCR; TCRdb's table is partial and in-frame only. The table records over 700,000 clones, 15% to 20% of them present only once. The junction had 1 base not matched to a gene; V was cut back by 8 bases and J by 1 base. Germline values: CDR1 MDHEN, CDR2 SYDVKM. The CDR3 length is 13 residues.

Sequenced input: naive CD4+ T cells from blood. The clonotype comes from a woman younger than 35 in good health. The chain carries TRBV28 and TRBJ2-3; 9 nucleotides align to TRBD2. The chain's CDR3 is CASVAGGTDTQYF. The DNA for the CDR3 is TGTGCCAGCGTAGCGGGGGGCACAGATACGCAGTATTTT.